The following is a T cell receptor beta chain sequence with its context. Its antigen is not yet known. Base qualities are not at hand, and no much larger clone is one base apart. This sample was taken from a study of cytotoxic CD8 clonotypes in ibrutinib-treated CLL listed by TCRdb under 2021. Some background on the complete study: The cohort was composed of some ten relapsed/refractory and approximately 16 treatment-naive patients; IGHV unmutated status was identified in some 17 patients. Cryopreserved peripheral blood mononuclear cells were collected at three points: before therapy, at response, and at either sustained remission or disease progression. An average of 255,043 productive templates and 94,082 productive rearrangements was obtained per sample. Partial responses were observed in approximately 24 patients and complete responses in 2; after a median follow-up of about 69 months, remission was maintained in approximately 14 patients and progression was observed in some twelve. Patients were still on ibrutinib when every remission and progressive disease sample was collected. Of the approximately 86 participants in the trial, about 25 had longitudinal samples available. Response samples were taken after a median of 12 months on treatment, ranging from about 6 to 40 months.

Results the study describes overall, beyond this receptor: At baseline, clonality was higher than in age-matched healthy donors and showed a strong correlation with circulating CD8+ T-cell counts. Public clonotypes were rare and either shrank or stayed stable during treatment, and the rise in clonality at ibrutinib response reflected expansion of private clonotypes. Lymph node repertoires were not examined, and the timing of sampling was not matched between patients in sustained remission and those whose disease progressed. At ibrutinib response clonality went up, during sustained remission it held steady, and at progression it dropped back toward baseline.

The sample's time point label, decoded: progressive disease on ibrutinib. Roughly 1.8 micrograms of genomic DNA were extracted from cryopreserved PBMCs for TCR beta library preparation. Longitudinal blood samples from CLL patients on ibrutinib monotherapy were analyzed using high-throughput TCR beta sequencing. Patients were enrolled in a phase 2 open-label single-center ibrutinib monotherapy trial. A MiSeq instrument was used for deep resolution sequencing, which targeted depths ranging from 1 in 1 million up to 1 in 200,000 T cells, with coverage averaging 10x for each clonotype. The immunoSEQ hsTCRB Kit was used to generate TCR beta libraries. Per the source publication's procedure: Data were analyzed with ImmunoSEQ Data Assistant and ImmunoSEQ Analyzer, with V, D and J genes assigned per IMGT definitions. Clonality was computed as one minus normalized Shannon entropy of productive rearrangement frequencies, ranging from 0 to 1. Only overrepresented clonotypes making up at least 0.05% of the repertoire of each patient were included in the public clonotype analysis. Approximately 13 age-matched healthy donor repertoires from immuneACCESS served as clonality controls. TCRdb retrieved this table from immuneACCESS and kept in-frame rearrangements only. Not all clones are present; in checked studies, unresolved V genes account for under half, and no reason is known for the remainder. That table gives V, J and clone size, and the DNA gave D and trimming. For this sample there are 150,000 or so clones; about 88% appear just once. The ten most abundant clones make up about 2.9% of the sample.

The CDR3 covers 17 residues, taking in both the cysteine and the phenylalanine. Only the CDR3 DNA stays, 51 bases, in frame from base 1. The junction carries 18 bases between V and J, which are trimmed by 4 bases and 2 bases respectively. For CDR1 and CDR2, the germline V gene lists MNHNS and SASEGT. Rearrangement joined TRBV6-1 to TRBJ1-5; the D gene lacks a confident call. The source of this sequence is a human donor with chronic lymphocytic leukemia. The sample consisted of PBMCs, taken at disease progression, from a patient treated with ibrutinib. The CDR3 loop reads CASSVRASLRGNQPQHF. The bases read TGTGCCAGCAGTGTTCGGGCCTCACTAAGGGGCAATCAGCCCCAGCATTTT.